This entry lists 31 T cell receptor beta chains sequenced from one sample in a study of blood T cell repertoires in COVID-19. Clones were read by immunoSEQ multiplex PCR, and TCRdb kept only the in-frame ones, dropping some. This sample has about 480,000 clones, with approximately 90% found just once. Sequencing was carried out using PBMCs or T cells enriched from blood (not recorded which). The receptors originated from a middle-aged woman who had recovered from COVID-19.

The chain has TRBV2 and TRBJ1-2, with D unresolved. This CDR3 contains 15 residues. CDR1 is SNHLY, CDR2 FYNNEI, per germline. With 6 bases removed from V and 0 bases from J, the gap between germline ends came to 14 bases. The CDR3 nucleotides are TGTGCCAGCAGGGCGGGTGAGGAAGCTAACTATGGCTACACCTTC. Amino acids: CASRAGEEANYGYTF.

The gene calls are TRBV6-5 and TRBJ2-7, with D maybe TRBD2 (5 bases). This CDR3 comprises 12 residues. Germline CDR1 reads MNHEY; CDR2 reads SVGAGI. V was clipped by 6 bases and J by 7 bases, with 13 bases between them. The CDR3 coding sequence is TGTGCCAGCAGCCTGGACTTGAAGGAGCAGTACTTC. Translating gives CASSLDLKEQYF.

The rearrangement links TRBV5-4 to TRBJ2-7; TRBD2 is a possible D gene (5 bases). CDR1 SGHNT and CDR2 YYREEE come from the germline V gene (reference sequence). This CDR3 has 14 residues. Trimming took off 0 bases at V and 6 bases at J, with 13 bases between the two ends. Here the CDR3 reads CASSLEGSWAEQYF. CDR3 nucleotides: TGTGCCAGCAGCTTGGAAGGGAGTTGGGCCGAGCAGTACTTC.

V gene TRBV7-2 combines with J gene TRBJ2-7, with D unclear. Germline CDR1 and CDR2: SGHTA and FQGNSA. The V end was cut by 0 bases, the J end by 0 bases, with 12 bases between. The CDR3 consists of 16 residues. The CDR3 DNA reads TGTGCCAGCAGCTTAGCTTTCGGGTCGCTCTCCTACGAGCAGTACTTC. Amino acid sequence: CASSLAFGSLSYEQYF.

V is TRBV5-1 and J is TRBJ2-1; TRBD2 matches 8 bases. CDR1 is SGHRS, CDR2 YFSETQ, per germline. The CDR3 covers 14 residues. V gave up 4 bases and J gave up 12 bases; unmatched junction bases: 12. The CDR3 DNA reads as TGCGCCAGCAGCCCCGGGACTAGGAGTCGTGTGCAGTTCTTC. This encodes CASSPGTRSRVQFF.

The genes are TRBV9 and TRBJ1-1; tentative D call: TRBD1 (6 bases). Germline-derived CDR1 and CDR2 are SGDLS and YYNGEE. Trimming pared 0 bases from V and 11 bases from J, leaving 14 bases between. The length of the CDR3 is 13 residues. CDR3 nucleotides: TGTGCCAGCAGCGTAGGCCAAGGGGGGGAGGCTTTCTTT. It yields the protein CASSVGQGGEAFF.

Worth noting for this clone: The identical CDR3 is also encoded by other nucleotide sequences in the sample. The chain carries TRBV11-2 and TRBJ1-5, with no clear D. The germline V and J ends were trimmed by 1 base and 2 bases, with 3 bases remaining between them. From germline, CDR1 is SGHAT and CDR2 FQNNGV. The CDR3 is made up of 13 amino acids. DNA of the CDR3: TGTGCCAGCAGCTTAGCTGGCAATCAGCCCCAGCATTTT. The encoded protein is CASSLAGNQPQHF.

This sequence joins TRBV29-1 and TRBJ2-7; D possibly corresponds to TRBD1 (5 bases). V dropped 4 bases and J dropped 7 bases, with 14 bases sitting between them. The CDR3 is 12 amino acids. CDR1 is SQVTM, CDR2 ANQGSEA, per germline. The CDR3 sequence is CSVVIGAREQYF. For the CDR3, the DNA is TGCAGCGTTGTGATAGGGGCACGTGAGCAGTACTTC.

V and J are TRBV19 and TRBJ1-1; 7 bases agree with TRBD1. The ends lost 3 bases at V and 5 bases at J; junction bases unmatched: 3. Germline V gene data show CDR1 as LNHDA and CDR2 as SQIVND (reference sequence). The CDR3 contains 13 residues. The CDR3 loop is CASSIVQGTEAFF. CDR3 in DNA: TGTGCCAGTAGTATTGTACAGGGGACTGAAGCTTTCTTT.

The chain couples TRBV30 to TRBJ1-5; TRBD1 matches 7 bases. Trimming took 6 bases from V and 4 from J; bases not matched to a gene: 6. Germline V gene data show CDR1 as GTSNPN and CDR2 as SVGIG (reference sequence). This CDR3 has 13 amino acids. Here the CDR3 DNA reads TGTGCCTGCCAGGGACAGACGAATCAGCCCCAGCATTTT. Translating gives CACQGQTNQPQHF.

The chain joins TRBV25-1 to TRBJ2-1; D is uncertain. V was shortened by 1 base and J by 0 bases, with 13 bases between the two germline ends. Germline V lookup: CDR1 MGHDK, CDR2 SYGVNS. The CDR3 sequence is 17 residues long. Here the CDR3 reads CASSELSLAASYNEQFF. The DNA of the CDR3 is TGTGCCAGCAGTGAATTAAGTCTGGCGGCCTCCTACAATGAGCAGTTCTTC.

This chain uses TRBV30 with TRBJ1-2; the D is unclear. V was trimmed by 1 base and J by 8 bases, leaving 11 bases between them. The CDR3 covers 12 residues. Germline-derived CDR1 and CDR2 are GTSNPN and SVGIG (reference sequence). The CDR3 nucleotides are TGTGCCTGGAGTGGGTGGGGAGGGGGCTACACCTTC. This encodes CAWSGWGGGYTF.

CDR3 region: CASSPDSNYGYTF. In DNA form, the CDR3 reads TGTGCCAGCAGCCCCGACAGTAACTATGGCTACACCTTC. The V call is TRBV9, the J call TRBJ1-2; tentatively, D is TRBD1 (5 bases). The CDR3 runs to 13 residues. Trimming removed 4 bases at V and 1 base at J, with 8 bases between. Germline V gives CDR1 SGDLS, CDR2 YYNGEE.

The chain is built from TRBV9 and TRBJ2-2, with 7 bases matching TRBD2. Per germline, CDR1 SGDLS and CDR2 YYNGEE. The V and J ends lost 4 bases and 2 bases, in that order; junction bases with no gene match: 11. The CDR3 loop spans 17 amino acids. The DNA of the CDR3 is TGTGCCAGCAGCCCTAATACTGGACTAGAAAACACCGGGGAGCTGTTTTTT. The encoded protein is CASSPNTGLENTGELFF.

J is TRBJ2-1 and V is TRBV6-2 or TRBV6-3; 12 bases are a match to TRBD2. V shed 2 bases and J 1 base; nucleotides not matched to a gene: 3. Looked up from germline, CDR1 is MNHEY and CDR2 is SVGEGT. The CDR3 is made up of 17 amino acids. CDR3 bases: TGTGCCAGCAGTTACCTAGCGGGAGGGCCATCCTACAATGAGCAGTTCTTC. Translation: CASSYLAGGPSYNEQFF.

The chain has TRBV5-4 and TRBJ2-7; TRBD2 aligns across 7 bases. The germline V gene encodes CDR1 SGHNT and CDR2 YYREEE (reference sequence). V trimming: 1 base; J trimming: 0 bases; junction bases outside the gene matches: 10. The length of the CDR3 is 17 residues. In DNA, the CDR3 is TGTGCCAGCAGCTTGCACCAGCGACTAGCACTCTCCTACGAGCAGTACTTC. Encoded protein: CASSLHQRLALSYEQYF.

The chain employs TRBV24-1 and TRBJ2-1, with TRBD1 matching 7 bases. The length of the CDR3 is 15 residues. The germline CDR1 and CDR2 sequences are KGHDR and SFDVKD. J was trimmed by 12 bases and V by 2 bases; bases with no gene match: 12. CDR3 amino acids: CATSDSALTGLAQFF. The CDR3, as DNA: TGTGCCACCAGTGATTCCGCCTTGACAGGGTTGGCGCAGTTCTTC.

The gene calls are TRBV18 and TRBJ2-7; 7 bases align to TRBD1. V was pared by 5 bases and J by 1 base, with 5 bases of the junction left unmatched. The CDR3 totals 14 residues. CDR1 KGHSH and CDR2 LQKENI come from the germline V gene. The CDR3 coding sequence is TGTGCCAGCTCAAACGGACAGGCTTCCTACGAGCAGTACTTC. It is translated as CASSNGQASYEQYF.

The DNA of the CDR3 is TGCGCCAGCAGCTCCAGACAGGGGGTTGAAGCTTTCTTT. It is translated as CASSSRQGVEAFF. The rearrangement joins TRBV4-3 to TRBJ1-1; 9 positions agree with TRBD1. With V trimmed by 5 bases and J by 7 bases, 5 bases remained unmatched. The CDR3 extends over 13 amino acids. Per the germline V gene, CDR1 is LGHNA and CDR2 is YSLEER.

This rearrangement joins TRBV9 to TRBJ2-3; D is perhaps TRBD2 (5 bases). CDR1 and CDR2 from the germline V gene are SGDLS and YYNGEE. Trimming took off 0 bases at V and 5 bases at J, with 10 bases between the two ends. This CDR3 has 14 residues. CDR3 DNA sequence: TGTGCCAGCAGCGTAGCGAGCGGATTAGATACGCAGTATTTT. It is translated as CASSVASGLDTQYF.

The J gene is TRBJ1-4, the V gene TRBV5-1; maybe TRBD1 (6 bases). The CDR3 runs 14 residues. Trimming cost V 3 bases and J 8 bases, with 14 bases left between them. CDR1 is SGHRS, CDR2 YFSETQ, per germline. For the CDR3, the DNA is TGCGCCAGCAGCTCGACAGGCCTTAGGGAAAAACTGTTTTTT. Translating gives CASSSTGLREKLFF.

The chain is built from TRBV6-5 and TRBJ2-5; D might be TRBD2 (6 bases). Germline V lookup: CDR1 MNHEY, CDR2 SVGAGI. The CDR3 covers 16 residues. Trimming left V 4 bases short and J 5 bases short, with 20 bases between. The chain's CDR3 is CASSFGSRENSETQYF. CDR3 coding DNA: TGTGCCAGCAGTTTCGGTAGTCGGGAGAATAGTGAGACCCAGTACTTC.

The chain recombines TRBV6-2 or TRBV6-3 with TRBJ1-5; D might be TRBD1 (6 bases). Germline CDR1 MNHEY, CDR2 SVGEGT. The CDR3 is 16 amino acids. Trimming took 5 bases from V and 4 from J, leaving 18 bases between them. Here the CDR3 DNA reads TGTGCCAGCAGTACCCCCGGGGGGGGGCTTAATCAGCCCCAGCATTTT. Its protein product is CASSTPGGGLNQPQHF.

This sequence joins TRBV29-1 and TRBJ2-3; tentatively, D is TRBD2 (5 bases). The V and J ends lost 4 bases and 5 bases respectively, with 7 bases between them. This CDR3 is 11 amino acids long. Germline lookup yields CDR1 SQVTM and CDR2 ANQGSEA. The CDR3 spells CSVGAGDTQYF. CDR3 DNA: TGCAGCGTTGGTGCGGGAGATACGCAGTATTTT.

This sequence joins TRBV6-5 and TRBJ2-1; 11 bases are a match to TRBD2. The CDR3 totals 14 residues. Germline V gives CDR1 MNHEY, CDR2 SVGAGI. J gave up 9 bases and V 7 bases, and 8 bases lay outside the gene matches. CDR3 nucleotides: TGTGCCAGCAAACGACTAGCGGGAATTTCTGAGCAGTTCTTC. This sequence encodes CASKRLAGISEQFF.

This chain joins TRBV13 and TRBJ2-1; D not certain. CDR1 and CDR2 from the germline V gene are PRHDT and FYEKMQ (reference sequence). V was trimmed by 4 bases and J by 10 bases, leaving 14 bases between them. The CDR3 is 13 residues long. The CDR3 region has the DNA TGTGCCAGCAGCTCACGGATACCGAGGGAGCAGTTCTTC. It codes for CASSSRIPREQFF.

CDR3 in DNA: TGTGCCAGTAGTTCCAATCGACCGACGCGGAGCAATCAGCCCCAGCATTTT. It codes for CASSSNRPTRSNQPQHF. This rearrangement joins TRBV19 to TRBJ1-5; D unclear. Trimming removed 5 bases from V and 1 base from J, with 18 bases in between. The CDR3 totals 17 residues. Germline V CDR1 and CDR2: LNHDA, SQIVND (reference sequence). Full variable domain (remainder filled in from reference TRBV19 and TRBJ1-5): DGGITQSPKYLFRKEGQNVTLSCEQNLNHDAMYWYRQDPGQGLRLIYYSQIVNDFQKGDIAEGYSVSREKKESFPLTVTSAQKNPTAFYLCASSSNRPTRSNQPQHFGDGTRLSIL.

The CDR3 DNA reads TGCGCCAGCAGCGAACAGGAGAACACTGAAGCTTTCTTT. Translated: CASSEQENTEAFF. V usage is TRBV5-1 and J usage is TRBJ1-1; possible D gene TRBD1, 5 bases. Trimming stripped 4 bases from V and 1 base from J, with 8 bases between. The CDR3 covers 13 residues. Germline-derived CDR1 and CDR2 are SGHRS and YFSETQ.

This clone turned up a few times. The rearrangement joins TRBV19 to TRBJ2-1; 11 bases are shared with TRBD2. The junction had 7 bases not matched to a gene; V was cut back by 4 bases and J by 8 bases. The CDR3 is 15 residues long. In germline, CDR1 is LNHDA, CDR2 SQIVND (reference sequence). Here the CDR3 reads CASSTITSGSDEQFF. The CDR3 DNA reads TGTGCCAGTAGTACAATTACTAGCGGGAGCGATGAGCAGTTCTTC.

The chain joins TRBV4-3 to TRBJ1-2; perhaps TRBD1 as D (5 bases). Trimming removed 0 bases from V and 7 bases from J, with 15 bases in between. Germline-derived CDR1 and CDR2 are LGHNA and YSLEER. The CDR3 contains 15 residues. The DNA of the CDR3 is TGCGCCAGCAGCCAAGATATCGCAGGGTACGGTGGCTACACCTTC. The encoded protein is CASSQDIAGYGGYTF.

The chain couples TRBV5-4 to TRBJ1-1; D is possibly TRBD1 (6 bases). Germline loops: CDR1 SGHNT, CDR2 YYREEE (reference sequence). The CDR3 is made up of 15 amino acids. V lost 4 bases, J lost 2 bases, and 15 bases lay in between. The CDR3 sequence: CASSQILQGNTEAFF. The DNA of the CDR3 is TGTGCCAGCAGCCAGATTTTACAGGGAAACACTGAAGCTTTCTTT. Full variable domain (rest looked up from reference TRBV5-4 and TRBJ1-1): ETGVTQSPTHLIKTRGQQVTLRCSSQSGHNTVSWYQQALGQGPQFIFQYYREEENGRGNFPPRFSGLQFPNYSSELNVNALELDDSALYLCASSQILQGNTEAFFGQGTRLTVV.